This T cell receptor (beta chain) was profiled in a study of shared clonotypes between healthy human individuals. The CDR3 runs to 15 residues. The V end lost 4 bases, the J end lost 0 bases, and 9 bases lay between the germline ends. Germline V gives CDR1 SGHAT, CDR2 FQNNGV. Study-level findings and limits: Clonotypes not shared had lower generation probabilities than those common to all four donors. Rarefaction revealed incomplete sorted-subset sequencing despite large depth.

Genomic DNA from each subset was divided evenly over several immunoSEQ plates. Here immunoSEQ multiplex PCR was the method, and the copy in TCRdb shows in-frame clones only, minus some. Here the sample spans roughly 320,000 clones, around 90% being singletons. As regards this clone: Antigen specificity is unknown.

The healthy adult donors were HIV-negative and reported no recent acute infections or vaccinations. The sequence came from a man aged 18 to 29 in good health. V and J are TRBV11-2 and TRBJ1-4, with D unclear. The sequencing sample was made of memory CD8+ T cells sorted from blood. Subset described: CD45RO+ cells pooled with CCR7-negative TemRA cells. The DNA of the CDR3 is TGTGCCAGCAGCTCGTCAGCTGCAACTAATGAAAAACTGTTTTTT. Its protein product is CASSSSAATNEKLFF.